Below are 6 T cell receptor beta chains sequenced from a single sample in a study of human T cells and chemical hapten exposure. The time point was: healthy volunteer bleed at 2 weeks. RNA extraction used unfractionated whole blood as the source of total RNA. TCRdb itself ran the RACE reads through MiXCR, one entry per CDR3 protein. The sample contains just over 90,000 distinct CDR3 sequences, around 9% of which appear only once. The source material was whole blood. Receptors were obtained from a female donor in good health. Some clones in this sample may be carry-over from other donors' samples.

This clonotype was seen at least ten times. The genes are TRBV3-1 and TRBJ1-5; 7 bases fit TRBD1. V dropped 1 base and J dropped 4; count of bases not matched to a gene: 1. The CDR3 has 14 residues. In germline, CDR1 is LGHDT, CDR2 YNNKEL (reference sequence). CDR3 loop: CASSQGQGNQPQHF. The CDR3 DNA sequence: TGTGCCAGCAGCCAAGGACAGGGAAATCAGCCCCAGCATTTT.

This clonotype was found a few times. The J gene is TRBJ2-6, the V gene TRBV12-3 or TRBV12-4, with TRBD1 identical over 8 bases. This CDR3 has 17 amino acids. V gave up 5 bases and J gave up 0 bases; unmatched junction bases: 6. The CDR3 loop is CASSHRQGSSGANVLTF. CDR3 DNA sequence: TGTGCCAGCAGTCATCGACAGGGGAGCTCTGGGGCCAACGTCCTGACTTTC.

This clonotype showed up many times. V usage is TRBV2 and J usage is TRBJ2-5; 15 nucleotides match TRBD2. This CDR3 is 21 amino acids long. Germline trimming cut 10 bases from V and 2 bases from J; bases unmatched to any gene: 23. Germline V gene lookup returns CDR1 SNHLY and CDR2 FYNNEI. Here the CDR3 reads CATERFPPPGLAGGPQETQYF. The CDR3, as DNA: TGTGCCACCGAAAGATTCCCACCCCCGGGACTAGCGGGAGGCCCACAAGAGACCCAGTACTTC.

V usage is TRBV11-2 and J usage is TRBJ1-4; D gene unclear. The V end lost 5 bases, the J end lost 0 bases, and 1 base lay between the germline ends. The CDR3 covers 12 residues. The V gene's germline CDR1 is SGHAT and CDR2 FQNNGV. The CDR3: CASSPTNEKLFF. CDR3 coding DNA: TGTGCCAGCAGCCCAACTAATGAAAAACTGTTTTTT.

Only a few counts were recorded for this clonotype. The chain joins TRBV12-3 or TRBV12-4 to TRBJ2-6; 9 bases are a match to TRBD1. The CDR3 loop spans 18 amino acids. The V and J ends lost 5 bases and 0 bases, in that order; junction bases with no gene match: 8. The CDR3, as DNA: TGTGCCAGCAGTATGGGGGACAGGGCAAGCTCTGGGGCCAACGTCCTGACTTTC. This codes for CASSMGDRASSGANVLTF.

This clonotype was seen ten or more times. This chain connects TRBV3-1 to TRBJ2-5; 11 nucleotides match TRBD2. The J segment lost 2 bases and the V segment lost 1 base, leaving 6 bases of the junction unmatched. Germline V gene data show CDR1 as LGHDT and CDR2 as YNNKEL (reference sequence). The CDR3 spans 17 residues. CDR3 nucleotides: TGTGCCAGCAGCCAAGGAGCGGGGACTAGCGGACAAGAGACCCAGTACTTC. Protein product: CASSQGAGTSGQETQYF.